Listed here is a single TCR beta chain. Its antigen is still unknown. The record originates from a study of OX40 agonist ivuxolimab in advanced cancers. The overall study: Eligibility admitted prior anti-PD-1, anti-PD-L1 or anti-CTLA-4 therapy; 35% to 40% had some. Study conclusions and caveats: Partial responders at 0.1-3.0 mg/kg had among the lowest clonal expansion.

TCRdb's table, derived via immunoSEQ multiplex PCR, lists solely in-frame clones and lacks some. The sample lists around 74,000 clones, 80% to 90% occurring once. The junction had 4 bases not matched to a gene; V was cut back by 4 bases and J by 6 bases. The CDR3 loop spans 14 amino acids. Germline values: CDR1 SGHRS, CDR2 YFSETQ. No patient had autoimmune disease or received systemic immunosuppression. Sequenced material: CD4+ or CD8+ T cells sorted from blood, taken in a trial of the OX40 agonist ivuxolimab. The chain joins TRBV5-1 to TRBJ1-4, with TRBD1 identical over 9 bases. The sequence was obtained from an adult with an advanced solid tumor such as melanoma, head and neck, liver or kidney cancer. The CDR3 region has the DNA TGCGCCAGCAGCCAACAGGGGGCCGATGAAAAACTGTTTTTT. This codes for CASSQQGADEKLFF.